Below are 7 T cell receptor beta chains sequenced from a single sample in a study of T cells in Graves' hyperthyroidism and ophthalmopathy. TCR beta CDR3 region amplification was performed from RNA transcripts. The study used the HTBI primer set for a first-round RT-PCR of the TCR CDR3. TCRdb redid the calling of the multiplex PCR reads with MiXCR, one entry per CDR3 protein. The sample shows about 330,000 distinct CDR3 sequences, roughly 15% of them seen only once. Sequencing was performed on blood. The receptors were sampled from a woman between 40 and 50 years old with Graves' ophthalmopathy.

This clonotype was counted ten times or more. This chain connects TRBV28 to TRBJ2-1; 15 bases agree with TRBD2. V trimming: 6 bases; J trimming: 9 bases; junction bases outside the gene matches: 9. The CDR3 length is 16 residues. Germline CDR1 MDHEN, CDR2 SYDVKM. This CDR3 is CASSPRTSGRGLEQFF. CDR3 in DNA: TGTGCCAGCAGCCCTCGGACTAGCGGGAGGGGACTTGAGCAGTTCTTC.

This clonotype was seen repeatedly, ten times or more. The chain combines TRBV5-8 with TRBJ2-3; D may match TRBD1 or TRBD2 (5 bases each). This CDR3 contains 14 residues. V lost 0 bases and J 4 bases, leaving 9 bases between the germline ends. Per germline, CDR1 SGHTS and CDR2 YDEGEE. The DNA for the CDR3 is TGTGCCAGCAGCTTGGGTGGGGACGCAGATACGCAGTATTTT. It codes for CASSLGGDADTQYF.

This clonotype was recorded at least ten times. J is TRBJ2-7 and V is TRBV6-5; D not resolved. The CDR3 extends over 13 amino acids. Germline loops: CDR1 MNHEY, CDR2 SVGAGI. V was pared by 2 bases and J by 6 bases, with 11 bases between. In DNA, the CDR3 is TGTGCCAGCAGTTACAGTCGAGCTAGCGAGCAGTACTTC. Protein product: CASSYSRASEQYF.

In the case of this clonotype: This may stem from a read error, because a much larger clone lies one nucleotide away. The gene calls are TRBV5-1 and TRBJ1-1; D perhaps matches TRBD1 (6 bases). Trimming shortened V by 4 bases and J by 1 base, and 14 bases separated the two germline ends. The CDR3 has 15 amino acids. Germline CDR1 SGHRS, CDR2 YFSETQ. The CDR3 region has the DNA TGCGCCAGCAGCGGCGGGACACCGGGGAACACTGAAGCTTTCTTT. Residues: CASSGGTPGNTEAFF.

In regard to this clonotype: A read error may be the cause here, since a much bigger clone is one base away. This chain joins TRBV12-3 or TRBV12-4 and TRBJ1-2; D remains unclear. The CDR3 totals 15 residues. The DNA for the CDR3 is TGTGCCAGCAGTTTACGGACCGGATTAGCCGGTGGCTGCACCTTC. Protein sequence: CASSLRTGLAGGCTF.

This clonotype was seen ten or more times. This chain links TRBV7-6 with TRBJ1-1, with D hard to call. The V gene's germline CDR1 is SGHVS and CDR2 FNYEAQ. CDR3 length: 12 residues. The germline V and J ends were trimmed by 6 bases and 0 bases, with 5 bases remaining between them. Here the CDR3 reads CASRTLNTEAFF. DNA for the CDR3: TGTGCCAGCAGAACGTTGAACACTGAAGCTTTCTTT.

This clonotype was counted at least ten times. V usage is TRBV28 and J usage is TRBJ1-2, with a possible D match to TRBD1 (5 bases). The CDR3 has 13 amino acids. Germline CDR1 is MDHEN and CDR2 is SYDVKM. Deletions cut 3 bases from V and 2 bases from J, with 7 bases between. The CDR3 reads CASSFAGNYGYTF. CDR3 nucleotide sequence: TGTGCCAGCAGTTTCGCAGGGAACTATGGCTACACCTTC.